This entry lists 20 T cell receptor beta chains sequenced from one sample in a study of blood T cell repertoires in COVID-19. Assay: immunoSEQ multiplex PCR; the TCRdb copy retains only in-frame clones and omits some. In the table there are 70,000 or so clones, around 78% of which are singletons. Sequencing was carried out using peripheral blood. Every receptor here comes from a human donor in a cohort sampled during active COVID-19.

This clone was observed a single time. V usage is TRBV20-1 and J usage is TRBJ2-7; 7 nucleotides line up with TRBD1. Germline assignment: CDR1 DFQATT and CDR2 SNEGSKA (reference sequence). The CDR3 is made up of 15 amino acids. V lost 3 bases, J lost 3 bases, and 11 bases stayed unmatched. The CDR3 spells CSASSPGGHLYEQYF. CDR3 nucleotide sequence: TGCAGTGCTAGTAGTCCAGGGGGTCACCTCTACGAGCAGTACTTC.

This clone was seen just once. The chain combines TRBV10-1 with TRBJ2-5, with D perhaps matching TRBD2 (6 bases). The CDR3 spans 14 residues. The germline CDR1 and CDR2 sequences are WNHNN and SYGVQD (reference sequence). V was trimmed by 0 bases and J by 5 bases, leaving 10 bases between them. The CDR3 DNA reads TGCGCCAGCAGTGAGTCACTAGCCCAGGAGACCCAGTACTTC. It translates to CASSESLAQETQYF.

The chain employs TRBV30 and TRBJ2-1, with 7 bases lining up with TRBD2. In germline, CDR1 is GTSNPN, CDR2 SVGIG (reference sequence). The CDR3 length is 15 residues. The V and J ends lost 2 bases and 3 bases, in that order; junction bases with no gene match: 7. DNA for the CDR3: TGTGCCTGGAGTCCCGGCGGGAGACTCTACAATGAGCAGTTCTTC. It codes for CAWSPGGRLYNEQFF. The complete variable domain, with remaining parts taken from reference TRBV30 and TRBJ2-1, reads SQTIHQWPATLVQPVGSPLSLECTVEGTSNPNLYWYRQAAGRGLQLLFYSVGIGQISSEVPQNLSASRPQDRQFILSSKKLLLSDSGFYLCAWSPGGRLYNEQFFGPGTRLTVL.

V and J are TRBV10-1 and TRBJ2-7; TRBD2 aligns across 8 bases. With V trimmed by 7 bases and J by 3 bases, 8 bases remained unmatched. Germline CDR1 reads WNHNN; CDR2 reads SYGVQD (reference sequence). This CDR3 contains 14 residues. CDR3 coding DNA: TGCGCCAGCACCCCCAGCGGGAGAGGCTACGAGCAGTACTTC. Protein product: CASTPSGRGYEQYF.

This sequence joins TRBV5-6 and TRBJ1-1, with D tentatively TRBD1 (5 bases). From germline, CDR1 is SGHDT and CDR2 YYEEEE. With 5 bases removed from V and 1 base from J, the gap between germline ends came to 12 bases. The CDR3 length is 14 residues. CDR3 bases: TGTGCCAGCAGGCCAATTGACAGGAACACTGAAGCTTTCTTT. Translated: CASRPIDRNTEAFF.

This rearrangement joins TRBV15 to TRBJ2-2; 13 bases match TRBD2. The V segment lost 5 bases and the J segment 8 bases; nucleotides outside the gene matches: 11. Germline CDR1 reads LNHNV; CDR2 reads YYDKDF (reference sequence). This CDR3 region has 17 residues. The CDR3 region has the DNA TGTGCCACCAGCCCCTCGAGGACTAGCGGGAGAAGTGGGGAGCTGTTTTTT. Protein product: CATSPSRTSGRSGELFF. The full variable domain, its missing parts supplied by reference TRBV15 and TRBJ2-2, is DAMVIQNPRYQVTQFGKPVTLSCSQTLNHNVMYWYQQKSSQAPKLLFHYYDKDFNNEADTPDNFQSRRPNTSFCFLDIRSPGLGDTAMYLCATSPSRTSGRSGELFFGEGSRLTVL.

J is TRBJ2-7 and V is TRBV5-6; unclear D gene. From germline, CDR1 is SGHDT and CDR2 YYEEEE. Trimming stripped 0 bases from V and 8 bases from J, with 15 bases between. This CDR3 has 14 residues. The CDR3: CASSLVNSPTKQYF. The CDR3 coding sequence is TGTGCCAGCAGCTTGGTTAACAGTCCTACAAAGCAGTACTTC.

This rearrangement joins TRBV29-1 to TRBJ2-7; D perhaps matches TRBD1 (6 bases). With 0 bases removed from V and 1 base from J, the gap between germline ends came to 16 bases. This CDR3 spans 16 amino acids. Germline V CDR1 and CDR2: SQVTM, ANQGSEA. The CDR3 bases are TGCAGCGTTGAAGATAGGGTCGCCGGACAGTCCTACGAGCAGTACTTC. This gives the protein CSVEDRVAGQSYEQYF.

V gene TRBV6-5 combines with J gene TRBJ2-7, with 11 bases matching TRBD1. This CDR3 is 15 amino acids long. The V segment lost 5 bases and the J segment 2 bases; nucleotides outside the gene matches: 5. Germline V CDR1 and CDR2: MNHEY, SVGAGI. As DNA, the CDR3 is TGTGCCAGCAGTCCGGGACAGGGGGGAGCCTACGAGCAGTACTTC. This translates into CASSPGQGGAYEQYF.

The V gene is TRBV18, the J gene TRBJ2-7, with TRBD1 matching 9 bases. The ends lost 3 bases at V and 2 bases at J; junction bases unmatched: 5. This CDR3 is built from 15 residues. The germline V gene has CDR1 KGHSH and CDR2 LQKENI. The CDR3 loop is CASSPSGQGAYEQYF. CDR3 DNA sequence: TGTGCCAGCTCACCCTCGGGACAGGGCGCCTACGAGCAGTACTTC.

The chain is built from TRBV27 and TRBJ2-7; possibly TRBD2 for D (7 bases). V shed 7 bases and J shed 0 bases, with 10 bases lying between them. Germline values: CDR1 MNHEY, CDR2 SMNVEV (reference sequence). The CDR3 is made up of 13 amino acids. The CDR3 bases are TGTGCCAGCATGGGGGGGGCCTCCTACGAGCAGTACTTC. Amino acid sequence: CASMGGASYEQYF.

The rearrangement joins TRBV4-1 to TRBJ2-7, with 8 bases identical to TRBD1. Germline-derived CDR1 and CDR2 are MGHRA and YSYEKL. The V segment lost 0 bases and the J segment 2 bases; nucleotides outside the gene matches: 3. CDR3 length: 15 amino acids. The CDR3 DNA sequence: TGCGCCAGCAGCCAAGATCCAGGGGGCACCTACGAGCAGTACTTC. Amino acids: CASSQDPGGTYEQYF.

The chain joins TRBV4-3 to TRBJ2-1; 7 bases fit TRBD2. Germline loops: CDR1 LGHNA, CDR2 YSLEER. CDR3 length equals 17 residues. The V segment lost 0 bases and the J segment 4 bases; nucleotides outside the gene matches: 9. DNA for the CDR3: TGCGCCAGCAGCCAAGATCTTGGACTAGGAAGGTACAATGAGCAGTTCTTC. Translating gives CASSQDLGLGRYNEQFF.

This clone was seen a single time. The V call is TRBV24-1, the J call TRBJ2-1; 9 bases map to TRBD2. J gave up 6 bases and V 2 bases, and 10 bases lay outside the gene matches. Looked up from germline, CDR1 is KGHDR and CDR2 is SFDVKD. CDR3 length equals 17 residues. The CDR3 DNA sequence: TGTGCCACCAGTGATTCATTAGCGGGAGTCTTAGGCAATGAGCAGTTCTTC. It specifies CATSDSLAGVLGNEQFF.

This chain connects TRBV2 to TRBJ2-5; D not resolved. The CDR3 runs to 11 residues. Per the germline V gene, CDR1 is SNHLY and CDR2 is FYNNEI. V was pared by 8 bases and J by 5 bases, with 9 bases between. CDR3 coding DNA: TGTGCCAGCGCGATTGTCGAGACCCAGTACTTC. Translation: CASAIVETQYF. The variable domain in full, completed from reference TRBV2 and TRBJ2-5, reads EPEVTQTPSHQVTQMGQEVILRCVPISNHLYFYWYRQILGQKVEFLVSFYNNEISEKSEIFDDQFSVERPDGSNFTLKIRSTKLEDSAMYFCASAIVETQYFGPGTRLLVL.

Only one count was recorded for this clone. This rearrangement joins TRBV7-5 to TRBJ1-5; TRBD1, the table's D call, lacks a check against the DNA. TRBV7-5 is listed as a pseudogene. This CDR3 is built from 15 residues. As DNA, the CDR3 is TGTGTCAGAAGCTTCAGGGATCCCGGGAATCAGCCCCAGCATTTT. It codes for CVRSFRDPGNQPQHF.

V usage is TRBV10-1 and J usage is TRBJ2-7, with TRBD1 matching 9 bases. The CDR3 totals 13 residues. The germline gives CDR1 WNHNN, CDR2 SYGVQD (reference sequence). Unmatched junction bases numbered 9, after V lost 7 bases and J lost 8 bases. For the CDR3, the DNA is TGCGCCAGCAATTGGGGACAGGGAGCCCAGCAGTACTTC. Translating it yields CASNWGQGAQQYF.

This rearrangement joins TRBV18 to TRBJ2-7; the D gene is possibly TRBD2 (6 bases). V was clipped by 3 bases and J by 2 bases, with 20 bases between them. CDR1 is KGHSH and CDR2 is LQKENI in the germline V gene. This CDR3 has 17 residues. The CDR3 nucleotides are TGTGCCAGCTCACCCCCGGAGAGGTGGGGGGTCCCCTACGAGCAGTACTTC. Translated, it gives CASSPPERWGVPYEQYF.

With regard to this clone: The junction departs from germline at one end; a sequencing error may be responsible. The J gene is TRBJ1-1, the V gene TRBV7-7, with D perhaps matching TRBD1 (5 bases). Germline values: CDR1 SSHAT, CDR2 FNYEAQ (reference sequence). CDR3 length: 15 residues. The CDR3 protein is CASSPLVGGNTEAFF. CDR3 coding DNA: TGTGCTAGCAGCCCCCTAGTCGGGGGGAACACTGAAGCTTTCTTT. Full variable domain (remainder filled in from reference TRBV7-7 and TRBJ1-1): GAGVSQSPRYKVTKRGQDVTLRCDPISSHATLYWYQQALGQGPEFLTYFNYEAQPDKSGLPSDRFSAERPEGSISTLTIQRTEQRDSAMYRCASSPLVGGNTEAFFGQGTRLTVV.

V usage is TRBV10-2 and J usage is TRBJ1-4, with unresolved D. Germline assignment: CDR1 WSHSY and CDR2 SAAADI. V lost 10 bases and J lost 8, with 26 bases in between. This CDR3 has 16 residues. CDR3 in amino acids: CATREATERQWEKLFF. CDR3 in DNA: TGCGCCACCCGCGAGGCAACGGAAAGGCAATGGGAAAAACTGTTTTTT.